The 19 T cell receptor beta chains given below trace back to one sample, sequenced in a study of cytomegalovirus exposure and HLA in healthy donors. Vbeta (60) and Jbeta (13) primers were used in the PCR. Only in-frame clones appear in the TCRdb table, and some are missing; sequencing was by immunoSEQ multiplex PCR. The sample lists about 100,000 clones, around 79% occurring once. The sequenced sample was PBMCs. The receptor source for this set is a male donor in good health and CMV-seropositive.

This clone has only a few counts. The chain joins TRBV5-4 to TRBJ2-2; D call uncertain. The germline V gene has CDR1 SGHNT and CDR2 YYREEE (reference sequence). V was shortened by 4 bases and J by 2 bases, with 6 bases between the two germline ends. This CDR3 spans 13 amino acids. Written as DNA, the CDR3 is TGTGCCAGCAGCCGTAGTAACACCGGGGAGCTGTTTTTT. It encodes CASSRSNTGELFF.

V is TRBV4-3 and J is TRBJ2-3; no reliable D call. The CDR3 is 15 residues long. Trimming shortened V by 3 bases and J by 5 bases, and 15 bases separated the two germline ends. Germline CDR1 is LGHNA and CDR2 is YSLEER. CDR3: CASSQSVGGRDTQYF. The CDR3 DNA follows: TGCGCCAGCAGCCAGTCAGTCGGCGGCAGAGATACGCAGTATTTT.

The J gene is TRBJ2-1, the V gene TRBV11-3; TRBD2 matches 7 bases. Germline CDR1 SGHNT, CDR2 YENEEA. V shed 5 bases, J shed 4 bases, and the junction held 11 bases outside the gene matches. The CDR3 spans 16 residues. CDR3 protein: CASSPVQASGYNEQFF. CDR3 bases: TGTGCCAGCAGCCCCGTCCAGGCTAGCGGTTACAATGAGCAGTTCTTC.

This chain links TRBV30 with TRBJ1-2; D unclear. This CDR3 has 13 amino acids. Trimming took off 0 bases at V and 5 bases at J, with 10 bases between the two ends. The germline V gene has CDR1 GTSNPN and CDR2 SVGIG (reference sequence). The CDR3 loop is CAWSVWGDYGYTF. In nucleotides, the CDR3 is TGTGCCTGGAGTGTATGGGGAGATTATGGCTACACCTTC.

The rearrangement uses TRBV15 and TRBJ2-7; 7 bases match TRBD2. J lost 4 bases, V lost 0 bases, and 3 bases had no gene match. This CDR3 region has 14 residues. Germline values: CDR1 LNHNV, CDR2 YYDKDF (reference sequence). CDR3 sequence reads: CATSRDRGEYEQYF. The CDR3 region has the DNA TGTGCCACCAGCAGAGATCGGGGGGAGTACGAGCAGTACTTC. Full variable domain (remainder filled in from reference TRBV15 and TRBJ2-7): DAMVIQNPRYQVTQFGKPVTLSCSQTLNHNVMYWYQQKSSQAPKLLFHYYDKDFNNEADTPDNFQSRRPNTSFCFLDIRSPGLGDTAMYLCATSRDRGEYEQYFGPGTRLTVT.

This clone was recorded once. The rearrangement links TRBV5-6 to TRBJ1-5; a possible D gene is TRBD1 (6 bases). The CDR3 runs to 15 residues. V dropped 1 base and J dropped 4 bases, with 12 bases sitting between them. Per the germline V gene, CDR1 is SGHDT and CDR2 is YYEEEE. CDR3 loop: CASSLMGTQNQPQHF. In DNA, the CDR3 is TGTGCCAGCAGCTTGATGGGGACACAGAATCAGCCCCAGCATTTT. Filled out from reference TRBV5-6 and TRBJ1-5, the complete variable domain reads DAGVTQSPTHLIKTRGQQVTLRCSPKSGHDTVSWYQQALGQGPQFIFQYYEEEERQRGNFPDRFSGHQFPNYSSELNVNALLLGDSALYLCASSLMGTQNQPQHFGDGTRLSIL.

The chain uses TRBV6-5 and TRBJ2-7, with a possible D match to TRBD1 (5 bases). Germline V gene data show CDR1 as MNHEY and CDR2 as SVGAGI. Trimming stripped 0 bases from V and 5 bases from J, with 17 bases between. CDR3 length equals 16 residues. The CDR3 sequence is CASSYSSPGSLDEQYF. Written as DNA, the CDR3 is TGTGCCAGCAGTTACTCGAGTCCAGGGTCCCTAGACGAGCAGTACTTC.

The rearrangement uses TRBV29-1 and TRBJ1-5; TRBD1 matches 7 bases. Germline V gene lookup returns CDR1 SQVTM and CDR2 ANQGSEA. V lost 4 bases and J lost 2; bases outside the gene matches: 8. This CDR3 contains 15 residues. As DNA, the CDR3 is TGCAGCGTTGCCCAGGGGGTCGTCGGCAATCAGCCCCAGCATTTT. Encoded protein: CSVAQGVVGNQPQHF. The full variable domain, its missing parts supplied by reference TRBV29-1 and TRBJ1-5, is SAVISQKPSRDICQRGTSLTIQCQVDSQVTMMFWYRQQPGQSLTLIATANQGSEATYESGFVIDKFPISRPNLTFSTLTVSNMSPEDSSIYLCSVAQGVVGNQPQHFGDGTRLSIL.

The chain uses TRBV30 and TRBJ2-5; no firm D call. Germline CDR1 is GTSNPN and CDR2 is SVGIG (reference sequence). V shed 0 bases and J shed 0 bases, with 5 bases lying between them. This CDR3 is built from 13 residues. The CDR3: CAWSVLYQETQYF. For the CDR3, the DNA is TGTGCCTGGAGTGTCCTGTACCAAGAGACCCAGTACTTC.

The genes are TRBV11-2 and TRBJ1-6; 7 bases agree with TRBD1. From germline, CDR1 is SGHAT and CDR2 FQNNGV. The trim removed 6 bases at V and 8 bases at J, leaving 7 bases unmatched. This CDR3 is 14 amino acids long. The CDR3 region has the DNA TGTGCCAGCAGTCGCAGGGGGATGGATTCACCCCTCCACTTT. It codes for CASSRRGMDSPLHF.

This rearrangement joins TRBV5-4 to TRBJ2-3, with TRBD1 identical over 7 bases. There are 16 residues in the CDR3. The junction had 13 bases not matched to a gene; V was cut back by 6 bases and J by 3 bases. Germline CDR1 reads SGHNT; CDR2 reads YYREEE (reference sequence). This chain's CDR3 is CASNNAANRGTDTQYF. The CDR3 coding sequence is TGTGCCAGCAACAACGCGGCCAACAGGGGTACAGATACGCAGTATTTT.

CDR3 DNA: TGTGCCAGCAGCATTGGTGGGGGCACCAACAATGAGCAGTTCTTC. Translating gives CASSIGGGTNNEQFF. This rearrangement joins TRBV28 to TRBJ2-1; D perhaps matches TRBD1 (6 bases). CDR3 length equals 15 residues. V dropped 6 bases and J dropped 5 bases, with 17 bases sitting between them. Germline loops: CDR1 MDHEN, CDR2 SYDVKM. Looking up the rest from reference TRBV28 and TRBJ2-1 gives the full variable domain: DVKVTQSSRYLVKRTGEKVFLECVQDMDHENMFWYRQDPGLGLRLIYFSYDVKMKEKGDIPEGYSVSREKKERFSLILESASTNQTSMYLCASSIGGGTNNEQFFGPGTRLTVL.

This chain links TRBV4-1 with TRBJ1-1; D perhaps matches TRBD1 (6 bases). Trimming took off 1 base at V and 5 bases at J, with 8 bases between the two ends. The CDR3 is 13 residues long. Germline loops: CDR1 MGHRA, CDR2 YSYEKL. CDR3 nucleotide sequence: TGCGCCAGCAGCCAAGGCGGACAGACTGAAGCTTTCTTT. Protein product: CASSQGGQTEAFF.

The chain uses TRBV5-1 and TRBJ2-5; 7 bases align to TRBD2. CDR3 size: 14 residues. The J segment lost 0 bases and the V segment lost 3 bases, leaving 2 bases of the junction unmatched. Germline values: CDR1 SGHRS, CDR2 YFSETQ. The chain's CDR3 is CASSSGRHQETQYF. The CDR3 DNA sequence: TGCGCCAGCAGCTCCGGGAGGCACCAAGAGACCCAGTACTTC.

This clone is a singleton in its sample. The J gene is TRBJ2-1, the V gene TRBV4-2; no clear D. Germline values: CDR1 LGHNA, CDR2 YNFKEQ. Between the trimmed V and J ends, which lost 5 bases and 0 bases, there was a span of 17 bases. This CDR3 contains 17 residues. In nucleotides, the CDR3 is TGTGCCAGCAGCAGGATGGGCAGTCGTCGCTCCTACAATGAGCAGTTCTTC. Protein sequence: CASSRMGSRRSYNEQFF.

This chain connects TRBV27 to TRBJ2-7; D may be TRBD1 (5 bases). The CDR3 has 13 residues. Trimming left V 2 bases short and J 3 bases short, with 8 bases between. Germline values: CDR1 MNHEY, CDR2 SMNVEV (reference sequence). The CDR3, as DNA: TGTGCCAGCAGTTTAAACAGGAACTACGAGCAGTACTTC. Translated, it gives CASSLNRNYEQYF.

The chain employs TRBV5-1 and TRBJ2-7; 7 bases align to TRBD1. Per the germline V gene, CDR1 is SGHRS and CDR2 is YFSETQ. The V and J ends lost 0 bases and 2 bases, in that order; junction bases with no gene match: 2. This CDR3 region has 14 residues. The CDR3 reads CASSLGTGAYEQYF. The CDR3 DNA reads TGCGCCAGCAGCTTGGGGACAGGCGCCTACGAGCAGTACTTC.

The sample holds one count of this clone. V usage is TRBV5-1 and J usage is TRBJ1-2; 7 nucleotides align to TRBD1. CDR1 is SGHRS and CDR2 is YFSETQ in the germline V gene. The V segment lost 0 bases and the J segment 8 bases; nucleotides outside the gene matches: 4. The CDR3 extends over 13 amino acids. DNA for the CDR3: TGCGCCAGCAGCTTGGACAGGGGAGGAGGCTACACCTTC. Its protein is CASSLDRGGGYTF.

The chain uses TRBV5-4 and TRBJ1-4; maybe TRBD1 (5 bases). Germline V gene lookup returns CDR1 SGHNT and CDR2 YYREEE (reference sequence). This CDR3 has 15 amino acids. Trimming stripped 0 bases from V and 7 bases from J, with 13 bases between. CDR3 nucleotides: TGTGCCAGCAGCTTGGGGGGGACCGGGGGTGAAAAACTGTTTTTT. Its translation: CASSLGGTGGEKLFF.